What follows are 27 T cell receptor beta chains derived from one specimen sequenced in a study of OX40 agonist ivuxolimab in advanced cancers. Sequenced by immunoSEQ multiplex PCR; TCRdb stores in-frame clones only, minus some. The table has roughly 40,000 clones, 80% to 90% seen once. The specimen was CD4+ or CD8+ T cells sorted from blood, collected in a trial of the OX40 agonist ivuxolimab. All receptors come from an adult with an advanced solid tumor such as melanoma, head and neck, liver or kidney cancer.

The CDR3 DNA sequence: TGTGCCAGCAGCTTTAGCGGGACAGGGAACACTGAAGCTTTCTTT. Its protein is CASSFSGTGNTEAFF. The chain is built from TRBV9 and TRBJ1-1, with 8 bases matching TRBD1. The CDR3 runs to 15 residues. Germline V gene lookup returns CDR1 SGDLS and CDR2 YYNGEE. Trimming at V came to 4 bases and at J to 1 base, leaving 6 bases not matched to a gene.

The rearrangement links TRBV2 to TRBJ1-3; D call uncertain. Deletions cut 7 bases from V and 0 bases from J, with 7 bases between. This CDR3 has 13 residues. Germline V gene data show CDR1 as SNHLY and CDR2 as FYNNEI. The CDR3 nucleotides are TGTGCCAGCACGCTTTCCTCTGGAAACACCATATATTTT. Its translation is CASTLSSGNTIYF.

V is TRBV7-8 and J is TRBJ2-7; maybe TRBD2 (6 bases). Germline V gene sequence: CDR1 SGHVS, CDR2 FQNEAQ. The CDR3 loop spans 18 amino acids. V shed 4 bases and J shed 0 bases, with 22 bases lying between them. CDR3 amino acids: CASSSPGRFGSPSYEQYF. Here the CDR3 DNA reads TGTGCCAGCAGCTCCCCGGGCCGGTTCGGGAGCCCCTCCTACGAGCAGTACTTC. The full variable domain, in which reference TRBV7-8 and TRBJ2-7 provide the parts outside the CDR3, is GAGVSQSPRYKVAKRGQDVALRCDPISGHVSLFWYQQALGQGPEFLTYFQNEAQLDKSGLPSDRFFAERPEGSVSTLKIQRTQQEDSAVYLCASSSPGRFGSPSYEQYFGPGTRLTVT.

CDR3 loop: CASSPQDLLPYEQYF. CDR3 sequence (DNA): TGTGCCAGCAGCCCACAGGACCTGCTTCCCTACGAGCAGTACTTC. The gene calls are TRBV7-9 and TRBJ2-7; D may be TRBD1 (5 bases). V was trimmed by 5 bases and J by 2 bases, leaving 16 bases between them. The CDR3 length is 15 residues. Germline CDR1 SEHNR, CDR2 FQNEAQ (reference sequence).

This chain uses TRBV19 with TRBJ1-1; D possibly corresponds to TRBD1 (5 bases). Trimming shortened V by 2 bases and J by 7 bases, and 8 bases separated the two germline ends. Germline assignment: CDR1 LNHDA and CDR2 SQIVND (reference sequence). CDR3 length: 12 residues. The DNA for the CDR3 is TGTGCCAGTAGTATATGGGGGAGTGAAGCTTTCTTT. Amino acids: CASSIWGSEAFF.

The chain links TRBV5-1 to TRBJ2-5, with 8 bases aligning to TRBD1. Trimming cost V 2 bases and J 5 bases; bases outside gene matches: 14. The CDR3 length is 17 residues. The germline gives CDR1 SGHRS, CDR2 YFSETQ. In DNA form, the CDR3 reads TGCGCCAGCAGCTTTGGGCCAGGGGGCAGGGGCTTTGAGACCCAGTACTTC. This translates into CASSFGPGGRGFETQYF. Full variable domain (remainder filled in from reference TRBV5-1 and TRBJ2-5): KAGVTQTPRYLIKTRGQQVTLSCSPISGHRSVSWYQQTPGQGLQFLFEYFSETQRNKGNFPGRFSGRQFSNSRSEMNVSTLELGDSALYLCASSFGPGGRGFETQYFGPGTRLLVL.

The rearrangement joins TRBV18 to TRBJ1-5; 10 positions match TRBD1. This CDR3 has 14 residues. Germline CDR1 reads KGHSH; CDR2 reads LQKENI. V dropped 3 bases and J dropped 7; count of bases not matched to a gene: 3. The CDR3 DNA reads as TGTGCCAGCTCACCCGACAGGGGGCTGCAGCCCCAGCATTTT. Its protein product is CASSPDRGLQPQHF.

The chain carries TRBV28 and TRBJ2-1, with D uncertain. Germline CDR1 is MDHEN and CDR2 is SYDVKM. CDR3 length equals 13 residues. V lost 10 bases to trimming and J lost 10 bases, with 20 bases between them. CDR3 sequence: CAILPRLEAEQFF. CDR3 nucleotide sequence: TGTGCCATCCTACCTAGGTTAGAGGCCGAGCAGTTCTTC.

The chain's CDR3 is CASSGTHGNTIYF. The CDR3 bases are TGTGCCAGCAGCGGCACCCATGGAAACACCATATATTTT. The J gene is TRBJ1-3, the V gene TRBV9; D is uncertain. The V gene lost 3 bases and the J gene lost 3 bases, with 7 bases spanning the gap. Germline V lookup: CDR1 SGDLS, CDR2 YYNGEE. The CDR3 is made up of 13 amino acids.

The chain carries TRBV5-1 and TRBJ2-7, with 10 bases that match TRBD2. Germline CDR1 is SGHRS and CDR2 is YFSETQ. Trimming at V came to 3 bases and at J to 4 bases, leaving 7 bases not matched to a gene. The CDR3 is 15 amino acids. The CDR3 protein is CASSSRSSGSYEQYF. The CDR3 bases are TGCGCCAGCAGCTCCCGTTCTAGCGGGAGTTACGAGCAGTACTTC.

The genes are TRBV6-6 and TRBJ2-3; D is unresolved. CDR3 size: 12 residues. Germline V gene lookup returns CDR1 MNHNY and CDR2 SVGAGI (reference sequence). The V and J ends lost 2 bases and 6 bases respectively, with 6 bases between them. The CDR3 DNA is TGTGCCAGCAGTTACCCTAGGGATACGCAGTATTTT. This gives the protein CASSYPRDTQYF.

The rearrangement uses TRBV5-1 and TRBJ2-1; TRBD2 matches 10 bases. Per germline, CDR1 SGHRS and CDR2 YFSETQ. Trimming cost V 4 bases and J 9 bases; bases outside gene matches: 16. The CDR3 has 17 residues. The CDR3 loop reads CASSPTTSGRAYGEQFF. The CDR3 DNA follows: TGCGCCAGCAGCCCTACGACAAGCGGGAGGGCTTATGGTGAGCAGTTCTTC.

The chain uses TRBV29-1 and TRBJ2-2; D unclear. Germline CDR1 SQVTM, CDR2 ANQGSEA. CDR3 length equals 12 residues. Trimming left V 7 bases short and J 1 base short, with 7 bases between. CDR3 coding DNA: TGCAGCGGGCGGTGGAACACCGGGGAGCTGTTTTTT. Protein: CSGRWNTGELFF.

This clone is a singleton in its sample. This sequence joins TRBV5-4 and TRBJ2-7; 11 bases line up with TRBD1. Germline V gives CDR1 SGHNT, CDR2 YYREEE (reference sequence). The CDR3 runs to 16 residues. Germline trimming cut 0 bases from V and 3 bases from J; bases unmatched to any gene: 5. The CDR3 nucleotides are TGTGCCAGCAGCTTGGCCGGGACAGGGGGTCGCTACGAGCAGTACTTC. Its protein product is CASSLAGTGGRYEQYF. Full variable domain (rest looked up from reference TRBV5-4 and TRBJ2-7): ETGVTQSPTHLIKTRGQQVTLRCSSQSGHNTVSWYQQALGQGPQFIFQYYREEENGRGNFPPRFSGLQFPNYSSELNVNALELDDSALYLCASSLAGTGGRYEQYFGPGTRLTVT.

V is TRBV16 and J is TRBJ1-5, with D possibly being TRBD1 (5 bases). Trimming removed 0 bases from V and 5 bases from J, with 11 bases in between. The length of the CDR3 is 15 residues. Germline values: CDR1 KGHSY, CDR2 FQNENV. The CDR3, as DNA: TGTGCCAGCAGCCAATCCACCGGGACCTATCAGCCCCAGCATTTT. Its protein product is CASSQSTGTYQPQHF.

V and J are TRBV7-3 and TRBJ2-2; TRBD2 matches at 13 bases. V lost 6 bases and J lost 5; bases outside the gene matches: 6. The CDR3 spans 16 residues. Germline V gives CDR1 SGHTA, CDR2 FQGTGA. CDR3 in DNA: TGTGCCAGCAGGGGACTAGCGGGGCCTCGGACCGGGGAGCTGTTTTTT. Translated: CASRGLAGPRTGELFF.

The chain combines TRBV5-1 with TRBJ2-2; D uncertain. CDR1 and CDR2 from the germline V gene are SGHRS and YFSETQ. The length of the CDR3 is 15 residues. V was clipped by 4 bases and J by 3 bases, with 13 bases between them. The CDR3 bases are TGCGCCAGCAGCCCAAATGTTCGGGACACCGGGGAGCTGTTTTTT. Translating it yields CASSPNVRDTGELFF.

This chain links TRBV9 with TRBJ2-7, with D perhaps TRBD1 (6 bases). Germline V gene sequence: CDR1 SGDLS, CDR2 YYNGEE. V gave up 3 bases and J gave up 4 bases, with 17 bases separating them. This CDR3 has 15 residues. The CDR3 DNA reads TGTGCCAGCAGCGGCGGACAGTCTGGGATTTACGAGCAGTACTTC. As protein: CASSGGQSGIYEQYF. The variable domain in full, with the rest retrieved from reference TRBV9 and TRBJ2-7, is DSGVTQTPKHLITATGQRVTLRCSPRSGDLSVYWYQQSLDQGLQFLIQYYNGEERAKGNILERFSAQQFPDLHSELNLSSLELGDSALYFCASSGGQSGIYEQYFGPGTRLTVT.

The chain joins TRBV10-2 to TRBJ2-5; D gene unclear. Trimming took 1 base from V and 7 from J, leaving 4 bases between them. The CDR3 extends over 11 amino acids. CDR1 is WSHSY, CDR2 SAAADI, per germline. The CDR3 is CASSEFGTQYF. CDR3 DNA: TGCGCCAGCAGTGAGTTCGGGACCCAGTACTTC.

This rearrangement joins TRBV30 to TRBJ2-2, with 9 bases lining up with TRBD2. The germline V gene encodes CDR1 GTSNPN and CDR2 SVGIG (reference sequence). The CDR3 loop spans 14 amino acids. Germline trimming cut 2 bases from V and 6 bases from J; bases unmatched to any gene: 4. CDR3 amino acids: CAWSSLAGPGELFF. In DNA, the CDR3 is TGTGCCTGGAGTTCGCTAGCGGGACCCGGGGAGCTGTTTTTT.

The sample holds a few counts of this clone. This chain links TRBV18 with TRBJ1-5; unclear D gene. The length of the CDR3 is 14 residues. The V end lost 3 bases, the J end lost 3 bases, and 9 bases lay between the germline ends. Germline CDR1 KGHSH, CDR2 LQKENI. The CDR3 nucleotides are TGTGCCAGCTCACCGAATAGAGCCAATCAGCCCCAGCATTTT. This sequence encodes CASSPNRANQPQHF.

This clone was observed a few times. The rearrangement joins TRBV11-2 to TRBJ1-6, with TRBD1 matching over 9 bases. Germline V lookup: CDR1 SGHAT, CDR2 FQNNGV. Germline trimming cut 4 bases from V and 7 bases from J; bases unmatched to any gene: 5. CDR3 length equals 15 residues. CDR3 amino acids: CASSWGDRENSPLHF. CDR3 nucleotides: TGTGCCAGCAGCTGGGGGGACAGGGAGAATTCACCCCTCCACTTT. Drawing the rest from reference TRBV11-2 and TRBJ1-6, the complete variable domain is EAGVAQSPRYKIIEKRQSVAFWCNPISGHATLYWYQQILGQGPKLLIQFQNNGVVDDSQLPKDRFSAERLKGVDSTLKIQPAKLEDSAVYLCASSWGDRENSPLHFGNGTRLTVT.

The chain recombines TRBV29-1 with TRBJ2-1; TRBD2 matches 8 bases. V trimming: 5 bases; J trimming: 6 bases; junction bases outside the gene matches: 12. The CDR3 has 15 amino acids. The germline V gene encodes CDR1 SQVTM and CDR2 ANQGSEA. The CDR3 spells CSVTQRETQGNEQFF. The CDR3 nucleotides read TGCAGCGTTACCCAGCGGGAGACTCAAGGCAATGAGCAGTTCTTC.

This chain links TRBV28 with TRBJ2-7, with D possibly matching TRBD2 (6 bases). Trimming removed 4 bases from V and 12 bases from J, with 13 bases in between. Germline-derived CDR1 and CDR2 are MDHEN and SYDVKM. This CDR3 spans 11 amino acids. The DNA of the CDR3 is TGTGCCAGCAGTTATGCCGGGAGCGGGTACTTC. This translates into CASSYAGSGYF.

This clone was detected once. The chain combines TRBV10-3 with TRBJ2-3; tentative D call: TRBD1 (6 bases). The V gene's germline CDR1 is ENHRY and CDR2 SYGVKD. Trimming took off 3 bases at V and 1 base at J, with 11 bases between the two ends. The CDR3 length is 15 residues. CDR3 coding DNA: TGTGCCATCAGTGACCCGGGACACGGCACAGATACGCAGTATTTT. Protein product: CAISDPGHGTDTQYF.

The V and J genes are TRBV5-1 and TRBJ2-1, with 14 positions matching TRBD2. V shed 4 bases, J shed 9 bases, and the junction held 6 bases outside the gene matches. The CDR3 sequence is 15 residues long. Germline CDR1 SGHRS, CDR2 YFSETQ. DNA of the CDR3: TGCGCCAGCAGCCCTAGGACTAGCGGGGGGTCTGAGCAGTTCTTC. This encodes CASSPRTSGGSEQFF.

This rearrangement joins TRBV19 to TRBJ1-5; TRBD1 matches 9 bases. CDR3 size: 14 residues. Germline V lookup: CDR1 LNHDA, CDR2 SQIVND (reference sequence). Unmatched junction bases numbered 12, after V lost 9 bases and J lost 9 bases. CDR3 coding DNA: TGTGCCAGCAAAGTCCCGGGACAGGGTGGGCCCCAGCATTTT. This sequence encodes CASKVPGQGGPQHF.